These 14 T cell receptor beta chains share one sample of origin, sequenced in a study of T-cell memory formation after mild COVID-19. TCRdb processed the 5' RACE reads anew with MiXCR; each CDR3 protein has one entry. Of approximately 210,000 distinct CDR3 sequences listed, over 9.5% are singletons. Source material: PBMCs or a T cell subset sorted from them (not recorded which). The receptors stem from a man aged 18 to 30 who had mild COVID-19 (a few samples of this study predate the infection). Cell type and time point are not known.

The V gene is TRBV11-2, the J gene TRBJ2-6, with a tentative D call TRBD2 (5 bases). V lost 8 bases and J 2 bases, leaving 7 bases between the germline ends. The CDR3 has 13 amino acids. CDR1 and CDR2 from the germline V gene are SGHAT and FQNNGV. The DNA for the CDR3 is TGTGCCAGCGTCGGGACTGGGGCCAACGTCCTGACTTTC. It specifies CASVGTGANVLTF.

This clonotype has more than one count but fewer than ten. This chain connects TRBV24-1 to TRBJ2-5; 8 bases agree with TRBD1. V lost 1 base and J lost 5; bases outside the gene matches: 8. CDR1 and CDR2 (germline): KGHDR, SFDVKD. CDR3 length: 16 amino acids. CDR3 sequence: CATSDFGTGRLETQYF. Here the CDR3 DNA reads TGTGCCACCAGTGATTTCGGGACAGGACGGTTGGAGACCCAGTACTTC.

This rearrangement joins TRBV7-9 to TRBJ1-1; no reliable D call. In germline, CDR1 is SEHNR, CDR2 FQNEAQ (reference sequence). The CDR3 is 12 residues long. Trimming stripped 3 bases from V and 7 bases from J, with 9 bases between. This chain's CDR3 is CASSFTAYEAFF. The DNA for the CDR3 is TGTGCCAGCAGCTTCACAGCCTATGAAGCTTTCTTT.

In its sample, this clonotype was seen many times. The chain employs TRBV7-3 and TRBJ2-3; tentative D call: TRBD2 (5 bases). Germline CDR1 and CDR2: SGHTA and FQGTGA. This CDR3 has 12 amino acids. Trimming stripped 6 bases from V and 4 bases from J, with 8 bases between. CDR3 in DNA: TGTGCCAGCAGTCGGGGATCAGATACGCAGTATTTT. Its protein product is CASSRGSDTQYF.

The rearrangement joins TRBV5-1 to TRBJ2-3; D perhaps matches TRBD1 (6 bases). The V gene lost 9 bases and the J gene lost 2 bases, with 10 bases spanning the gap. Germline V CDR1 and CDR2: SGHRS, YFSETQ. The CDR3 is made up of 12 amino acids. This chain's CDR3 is CATRTDTDTQYF. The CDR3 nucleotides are TGCGCCACCCGGACAGACACAGATACGCAGTATTTT. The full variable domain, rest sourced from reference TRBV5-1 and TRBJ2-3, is KAGVTQTPRYLIKTRGQQVTLSCSPISGHRSVSWYQQTPGQGLQFLFEYFSETQRNKGNFPGRFSGRQFSNSRSEMNVSTLELGDSALYLCATRTDTDTQYFGPGTRLTVL.

The chain's CDR3 is CASSQPFTYEQYF. CDR3 nucleotide sequence: TGTGCCAGCAGCCAGCCGTTCACCTACGAGCAGTACTTC. The chain carries TRBV6-5 and TRBJ2-7, with no clear D. Germline assignment: CDR1 MNHEY and CDR2 SVGAGI. CDR3 length: 13 amino acids. The V end was cut by 6 bases, the J end by 2 bases, with 11 bases between.

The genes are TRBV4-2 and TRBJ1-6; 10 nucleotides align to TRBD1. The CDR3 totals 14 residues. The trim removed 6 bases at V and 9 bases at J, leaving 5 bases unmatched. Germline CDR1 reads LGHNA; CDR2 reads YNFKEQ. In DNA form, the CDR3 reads TGTGCCAGCAGAATGGGACAGGGGAGTTCACCCCTCCACTTT. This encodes CASRMGQGSSPLHF.

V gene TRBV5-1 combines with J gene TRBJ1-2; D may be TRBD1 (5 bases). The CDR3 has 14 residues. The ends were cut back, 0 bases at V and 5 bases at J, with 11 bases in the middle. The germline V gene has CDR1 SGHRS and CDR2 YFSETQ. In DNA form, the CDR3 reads TGCGCCAGCAGCTTGGAGGGGCCCCCTTATGGCTACACCTTC. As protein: CASSLEGPPYGYTF.

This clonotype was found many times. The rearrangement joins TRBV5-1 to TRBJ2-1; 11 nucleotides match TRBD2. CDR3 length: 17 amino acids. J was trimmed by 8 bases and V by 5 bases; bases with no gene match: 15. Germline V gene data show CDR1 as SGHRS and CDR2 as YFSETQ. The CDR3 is CASSPAIAGGPGHEQFF. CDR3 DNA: TGCGCCAGCAGTCCCGCAATAGCGGGGGGGCCAGGTCATGAGCAGTTCTTC.

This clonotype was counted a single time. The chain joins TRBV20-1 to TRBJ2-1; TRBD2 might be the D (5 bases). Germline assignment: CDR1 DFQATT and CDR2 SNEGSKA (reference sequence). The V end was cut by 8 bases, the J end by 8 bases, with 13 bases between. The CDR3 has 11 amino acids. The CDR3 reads CSLEGRHEQFF. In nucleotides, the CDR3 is TGCAGTCTAGAGGGAAGGCATGAGCAGTTCTTC.

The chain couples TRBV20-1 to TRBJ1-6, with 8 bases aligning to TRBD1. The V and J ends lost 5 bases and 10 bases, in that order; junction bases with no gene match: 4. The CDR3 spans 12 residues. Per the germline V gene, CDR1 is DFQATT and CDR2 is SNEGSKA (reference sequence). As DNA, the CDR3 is TGCAGTGCTCGACAGGGGATCTCACCCCTCCACTTT. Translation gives CSARQGISPLHF.

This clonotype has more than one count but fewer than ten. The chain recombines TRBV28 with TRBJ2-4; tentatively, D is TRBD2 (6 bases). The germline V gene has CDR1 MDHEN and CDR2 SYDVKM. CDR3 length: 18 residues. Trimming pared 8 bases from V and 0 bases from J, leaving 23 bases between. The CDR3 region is CASARRREGPPAKNIQYF. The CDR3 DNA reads TGTGCCAGCGCTCGAAGGAGGGAAGGGCCCCCAGCCAAAAACATTCAGTACTTC.

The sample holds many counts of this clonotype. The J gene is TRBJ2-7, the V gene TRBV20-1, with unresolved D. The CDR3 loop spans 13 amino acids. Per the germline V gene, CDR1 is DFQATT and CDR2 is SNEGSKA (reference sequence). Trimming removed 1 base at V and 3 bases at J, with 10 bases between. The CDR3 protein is CSARVDPNYEQYF. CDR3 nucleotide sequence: TGCAGTGCTAGAGTCGACCCTAACTACGAGCAGTACTTC.

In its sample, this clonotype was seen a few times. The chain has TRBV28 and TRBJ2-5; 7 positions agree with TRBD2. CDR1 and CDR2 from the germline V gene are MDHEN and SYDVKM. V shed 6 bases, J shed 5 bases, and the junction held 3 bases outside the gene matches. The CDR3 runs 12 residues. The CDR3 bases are TGTGCCAGCAGAAAGGGAGGGGAGACCCAGTACTTC. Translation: CASRKGGETQYF.